These 14 T cell receptor beta chains were sequenced from one sample in a study of Ad26.COV2.S vaccination and SARS-CoV-2 variants. TCRdb keeps only in-frame clones here, not all; method: immunoSEQ multiplex PCR. Among around 380,000 clones listed, approximately 86% were seen once. Treatment in this sample: around 19 received Ad26.COV2.S at low or high dose, single or two shots; five or six received placebo; per-sample allocation not given. The investigators took samples on day 63 after the first vaccine or placebo injection. Sequencing was performed on peripheral blood, taken in a trial of Ad26.COV2.S vaccine versus placebo. Receptors were obtained from a person aged 18-65 years who received the Ad26.COV2.S COVID-19 vaccine or a placebo.

Only one count was recorded for this clone. The V and J genes are TRBV11-2 and TRBJ2-3; D is possibly TRBD1 (5 bases). Trimming cost V 0 bases and J 2 bases, with 15 bases left between them. This CDR3 is built from 17 residues. Germline V gene lookup returns CDR1 SGHAT and CDR2 FQNNGV. CDR3 amino acids: CASSLDQWGGSTDTQYF. CDR3 coding DNA: TGTGCCAGCAGCTTAGATCAGTGGGGCGGTTCCACAGATACGCAGTATTTT.

The chain has TRBV29-1 and TRBJ1-2; perhaps TRBD1 as D (5 bases). Germline V gives CDR1 SQVTM, CDR2 ANQGSEA. V lost 4 bases to trimming and J lost 6 bases, with 18 bases between them. This CDR3 region has 14 residues. CDR3 in DNA: TGCAGCGTTGGTCGACAGATTAATTCGAATGGCTACACCTTC. As protein: CSVGRQINSNGYTF.

This sequence joins TRBV12-3 or TRBV12-4 and TRBJ2-3, with D hard to call. The V and J ends lost 6 bases and 6 bases respectively, with 7 bases between them. The CDR3 consists of 11 residues. CDR3 amino acids: CASSSYDTQYF. As DNA, the CDR3 is TGTGCCAGCAGCAGTTACGATACGCAGTATTTT.

Concerning this clone: At the DNA level, this CDR3 is encoded by other sequences in the same sample as well. J is TRBJ1-1 and V is TRBV6-5; a weak D match, TRBD1 (5 bases). The germline gives CDR1 MNHEY, CDR2 SVGAGI. Trimming took off 2 bases at V and 2 bases at J, with 6 bases between the two ends. The CDR3 spans 13 residues. As DNA, the CDR3 is TGTGCCAGCAGTTACCAGGGAAACACTGAAGCTTTCTTT. Translating gives CASSYQGNTEAFF.

V is TRBV6-6 and J is TRBJ1-1, with D maybe TRBD1 (5 bases). The CDR3 is made up of 14 amino acids. CDR1 is MNHNY, CDR2 SVGAGI, per germline (reference sequence). V was pared by 5 bases and J by 2 bases, with 12 bases between. CDR3 bases: TGTGCCAGCAGTCTCAGGGCGGGTAACACTGAAGCTTTCTTT. Encoded protein: CASSLRAGNTEAFF.

The CDR3 nucleotides read TGTGCCAGCAGCCAAGATACTAGCGGGGGCTCCTACGAGCAGTACTTC. It yields the protein CASSQDTSGGSYEQYF. The chain couples TRBV3-1 (or the pseudogene TRBV3-2) to TRBJ2-7; 11 nucleotides match TRBD2. The CDR3 covers 16 residues. Trimming cost V 0 bases and J 0 bases; bases outside gene matches: 1. Germline V lookup: CDR1 LGHDT, CDR2 YNNKEL (reference sequence).

The rearrangement uses TRBV23-1 and TRBJ1-1, with 10 bases lining up with TRBD1. TRBV23-1 falls under the ORF class, with uncertain function. V shed 8 bases and J 5 bases; nucleotides not matched to a gene: 8. The CDR3 is made up of 14 amino acids. As DNA, the CDR3 is TGCGCCAGCGGATTGGACAGGGGGGGAACTGAAGCTTTCTTT. This translates into CASGLDRGGTEAFF.

The chain carries TRBV5-5 and TRBJ1-2; D not certain. The CDR3 is 12 amino acids. Trimming pared 1 base from V and 4 bases from J, leaving 5 bases between. From germline, CDR1 is SGHKS and CDR2 YYEKEE (reference sequence). CDR3 bases: TGTGCCAGCAGCTTGTTGGGCTATGGCTACACCTTC. Translated: CASSLLGYGYTF.

V usage is TRBV11-2 and J usage is TRBJ2-5; D is unclear. Germline V gene data show CDR1 as SGHAT and CDR2 as FQNNGV. The CDR3 is 14 amino acids. The V and J ends lost 6 bases and 5 bases respectively, with 16 bases between them. CDR3 sequence reads: CASRGFGLMETQYF. The DNA for the CDR3 is TGTGCCAGCAGAGGGTTCGGCCTTATGGAGACCCAGTACTTC.

The rearrangement uses TRBV10-3 and TRBJ1-6; tentatively, D is TRBD1 (6 bases). Per germline, CDR1 ENHRY and CDR2 SYGVKD. V lost 0 bases and J lost 6, with 9 bases in between. This CDR3 spans 15 amino acids. CDR3 sequence reads: CAISESRTANSPLHF. CDR3 nucleotide sequence: TGTGCCATCAGTGAGTCGAGGACAGCTAATTCACCCCTCCACTTT.

The chain couples TRBV19 to TRBJ2-3; D gene uncertain. CDR1 is LNHDA, CDR2 SQIVND, per germline (reference sequence). The CDR3 extends over 13 amino acids. The ends were cut back, 3 bases at V and 7 bases at J, with 11 bases in the middle. The CDR3: CASSIRAQNTQYF. The CDR3 DNA reads TGTGCCAGTAGTATTCGGGCGCAGAATACGCAGTATTTT.

The chain couples TRBV29-1 to TRBJ1-1; tentatively, D is TRBD1 (5 bases). V lost 5 bases and J lost 1, with 11 bases in between. Germline lookup yields CDR1 SQVTM and CDR2 ANQGSEA. The length of the CDR3 is 13 residues. The CDR3 protein is CSVFEGANTEAFF. The CDR3 DNA follows: TGCAGCGTTTTTGAAGGGGCGAACACTGAAGCTTTCTTT. Full variable domain (remainder filled in from reference TRBV29-1 and TRBJ1-1): SAVISQKPSRDICQRGTSLTIQCQVDSQVTMMFWYRQQPGQSLTLIATANQGSEATYESGFVIDKFPISRPNLTFSTLTVSNMSPEDSSIYLCSVFEGANTEAFFGQGTRLTVV.

The chain couples TRBV20-1 to TRBJ2-1; no definite D call. The V end lost 5 bases, the J end lost 4 bases, and 6 bases lay between the germline ends. Germline loops: CDR1 DFQATT, CDR2 SNEGSKA (reference sequence). This CDR3 region has 11 residues. The CDR3 sequence: CSAPEYNEQFF. The CDR3 coding sequence is TGCAGTGCTCCCGAGTACAATGAGCAGTTCTTC.

V is TRBV3-1 (or the pseudogene TRBV3-2) and J is TRBJ2-1; tentative D call: TRBD2 (7 bases). This CDR3 has 18 residues. CDR1 and CDR2 from the germline V gene are LGHDT and YNNKEL (reference sequence). Trimming took off 0 bases at V and 6 bases at J, with 21 bases between the two ends. The CDR3 DNA sequence: TGTGCCAGCAGCCAAGAAGAGGGCCAAGCGGGGACATTCAATGAGCAGTTCTTC. Encoded protein: CASSQEEGQAGTFNEQFF.